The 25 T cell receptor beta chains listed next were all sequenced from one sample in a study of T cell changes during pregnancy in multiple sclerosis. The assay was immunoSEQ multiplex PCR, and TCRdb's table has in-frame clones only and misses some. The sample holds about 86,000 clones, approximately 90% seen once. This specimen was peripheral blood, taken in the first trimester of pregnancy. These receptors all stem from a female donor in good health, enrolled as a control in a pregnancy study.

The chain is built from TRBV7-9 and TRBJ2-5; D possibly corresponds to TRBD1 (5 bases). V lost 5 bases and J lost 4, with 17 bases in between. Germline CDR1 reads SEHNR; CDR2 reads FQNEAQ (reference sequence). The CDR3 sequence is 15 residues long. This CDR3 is CASSQGSASPETQYF. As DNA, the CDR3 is TGTGCCAGCAGCCAGGGCTCCGCCAGCCCAGAGACCCAGTACTTC. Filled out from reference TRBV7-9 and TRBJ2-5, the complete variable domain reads DTGVSQNPRHKITKRGQNVTFRCDPISEHNRLYWYRQTLGQGPEFLTYFQNEAQLEKSRLLSDRFSAERPKGSFSTLEIQRTEQGDSAMYLCASSQGSASPETQYFGPGTRLLVL.

The CDR3 region is CASSDGTGDRHEQYF. The CDR3 coding sequence is TGTGCCAGCAGCGACGGGACAGGGGATCGCCACGAGCAGTACTTC. The gene calls are TRBV9 and TRBJ2-7, with 10 nucleotides matching TRBD1. The CDR3 covers 15 residues. V lost 3 bases to trimming and J lost 5 bases; unmatched junction nucleotides: 8. CDR1 and CDR2 (germline): SGDLS, YYNGEE.

This CDR3 reads CASSPDSGGSTDTQYF. For the CDR3, the DNA is TGTGCCAGCAGCCCCGATAGCGGGGGGAGCACAGATACGCAGTATTTT. The chain combines TRBV7-2 with TRBJ2-3, with TRBD2 matching over 10 bases. The J segment lost 0 bases and the V segment lost 5 bases, leaving 5 bases of the junction unmatched. From germline, CDR1 is SGHTA and CDR2 FQGNSA. The CDR3 is made up of 16 amino acids. Together with reference TRBV7-2 and TRBJ2-3, the CDR3 gives the full variable domain: GAGVSQSPSNKVTEKGKDVELRCDPISGHTALYWYRQSLGQGLEFLIYFQGNSAPDKSGLPSDRFSAERTGGSVSTLTIQRTQQEDSAVYLCASSPDSGGSTDTQYFGPGTRLTVL.

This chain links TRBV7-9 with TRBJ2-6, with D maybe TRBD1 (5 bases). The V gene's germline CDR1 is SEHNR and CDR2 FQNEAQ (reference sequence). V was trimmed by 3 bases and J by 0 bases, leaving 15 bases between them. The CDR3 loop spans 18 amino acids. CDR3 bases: TGTGCCAGCAGCTTCCGGACACGAGGCAGCTCTGGGGCCAACGTCCTGACTTTC. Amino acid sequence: CASSFRTRGSSGANVLTF.

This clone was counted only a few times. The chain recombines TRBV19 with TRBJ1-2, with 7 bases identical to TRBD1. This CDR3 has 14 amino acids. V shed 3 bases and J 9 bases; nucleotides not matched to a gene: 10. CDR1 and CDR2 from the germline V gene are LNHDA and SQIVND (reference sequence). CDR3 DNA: TGTGCCAGTAGTATTCGAGACAGGGCAAAGAGCTACACCTTC. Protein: CASSIRDRAKSYTF. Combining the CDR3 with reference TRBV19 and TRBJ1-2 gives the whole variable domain DGGITQSPKYLFRKEGQNVTLSCEQNLNHDAMYWYRQDPGQGLRLIYYSQIVNDFQKGDIAEGYSVSREKKESFPLTVTSAQKNPTAFYLCASSIRDRAKSYTFGSGTRLTVV.

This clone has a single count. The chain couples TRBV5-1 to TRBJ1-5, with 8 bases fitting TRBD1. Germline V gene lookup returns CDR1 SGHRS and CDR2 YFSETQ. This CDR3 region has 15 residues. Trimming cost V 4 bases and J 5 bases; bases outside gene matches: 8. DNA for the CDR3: TGCGCCAGCAGCCCAAACACAGGGGGTGATCAGCCCCAGCATTTT. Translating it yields CASSPNTGGDQPQHF.

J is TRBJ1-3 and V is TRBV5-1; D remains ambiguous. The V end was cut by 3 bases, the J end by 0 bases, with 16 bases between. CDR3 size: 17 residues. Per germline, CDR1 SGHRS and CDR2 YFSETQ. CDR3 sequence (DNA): TGCGCCAGCAGCTCATTATCTCCAGGATACTCTGGAAACACCATATATTTT. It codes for CASSSLSPGYSGNTIYF. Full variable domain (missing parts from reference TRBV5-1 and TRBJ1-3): KAGVTQTPRYLIKTRGQQVTLSCSPISGHRSVSWYQQTPGQGLQFLFEYFSETQRNKGNFPGRFSGRQFSNSRSEMNVSTLELGDSALYLCASSSLSPGYSGNTIYFGEGSWLTVV.

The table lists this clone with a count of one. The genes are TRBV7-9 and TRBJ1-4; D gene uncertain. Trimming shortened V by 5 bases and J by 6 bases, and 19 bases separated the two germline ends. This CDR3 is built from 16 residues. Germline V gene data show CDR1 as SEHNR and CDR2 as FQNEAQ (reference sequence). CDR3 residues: CASSPLPTATYEKLFF. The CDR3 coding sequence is TGTGCCAGCAGCCCGCTCCCTACAGCTACATATGAAAAACTGTTTTTT.

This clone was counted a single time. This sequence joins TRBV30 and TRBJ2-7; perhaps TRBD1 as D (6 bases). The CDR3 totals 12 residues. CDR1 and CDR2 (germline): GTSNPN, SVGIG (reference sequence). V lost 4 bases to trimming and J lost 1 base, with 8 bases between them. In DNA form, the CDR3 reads TGTGCCTGGACAGACAGGTCCTACGAGCAGTACTTC. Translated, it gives CAWTDRSYEQYF. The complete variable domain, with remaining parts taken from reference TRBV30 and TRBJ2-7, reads SQTIHQWPATLVQPVGSPLSLECTVEGTSNPNLYWYRQAAGRGLQLLFYSVGIGQISSEVPQNLSASRPQDRQFILSSKKLLLSDSGFYLCAWTDRSYEQYFGPGTRLTVT.

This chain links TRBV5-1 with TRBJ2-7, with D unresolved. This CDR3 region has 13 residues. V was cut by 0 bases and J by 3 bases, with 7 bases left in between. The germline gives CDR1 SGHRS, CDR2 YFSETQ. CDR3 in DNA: TGCGCCAGCAGCTTGGGGGCCGACTACGAGCAGTACTTC. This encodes CASSLGADYEQYF. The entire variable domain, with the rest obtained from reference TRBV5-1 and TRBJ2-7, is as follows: KAGVTQTPRYLIKTRGQQVTLSCSPISGHRSVSWYQQTPGQGLQFLFEYFSETQRNKGNFPGRFSGRQFSNSRSEMNVSTLELGDSALYLCASSLGADYEQYFGPGTRLTVT.

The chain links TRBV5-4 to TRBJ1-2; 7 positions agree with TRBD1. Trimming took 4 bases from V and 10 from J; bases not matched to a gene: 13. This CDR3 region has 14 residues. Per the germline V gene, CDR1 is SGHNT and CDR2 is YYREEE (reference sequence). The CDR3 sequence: CASSPGGGAGHYTF. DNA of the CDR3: TGTGCCAGCAGCCCGGGAGGGGGCGCAGGCCACTACACCTTC.

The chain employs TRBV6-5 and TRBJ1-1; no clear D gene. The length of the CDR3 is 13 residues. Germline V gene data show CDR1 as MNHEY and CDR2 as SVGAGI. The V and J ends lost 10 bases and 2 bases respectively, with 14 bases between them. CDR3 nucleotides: TGTGCCACCGCGCGGCAAAAAAACACTGAAGCTTTCTTT. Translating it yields CATARQKNTEAFF.

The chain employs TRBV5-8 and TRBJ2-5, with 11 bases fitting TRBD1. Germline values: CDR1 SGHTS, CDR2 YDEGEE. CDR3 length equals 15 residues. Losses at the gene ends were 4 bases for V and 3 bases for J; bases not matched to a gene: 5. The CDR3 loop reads CASSPGTGGEETQYF. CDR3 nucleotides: TGTGCCAGCAGCCCGGGGACAGGGGGAGAAGAGACCCAGTACTTC.

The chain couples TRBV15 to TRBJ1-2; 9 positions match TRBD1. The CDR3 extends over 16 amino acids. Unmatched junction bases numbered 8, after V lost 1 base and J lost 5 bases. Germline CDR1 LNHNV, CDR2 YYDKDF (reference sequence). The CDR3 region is CATSRAGTGHSYGYTF. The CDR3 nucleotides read TGTGCCACCAGCAGAGCCGGGACAGGGCACAGTTATGGCTACACCTTC.

CDR3 bases: TGTGCCAGCAGCTTCTATACAGGGGTCGGGAAAACTCAGCCCCAGCATTTT. Its protein is CASSFYTGVGKTQPQHF. The chain uses TRBV5-6 and TRBJ1-5; 7 bases map to TRBD1. Germline V gene sequence: CDR1 SGHDT, CDR2 YYEEEE. The CDR3 spans 17 residues. V was clipped by 2 bases and J by 6 bases; unmatched bases: 14.

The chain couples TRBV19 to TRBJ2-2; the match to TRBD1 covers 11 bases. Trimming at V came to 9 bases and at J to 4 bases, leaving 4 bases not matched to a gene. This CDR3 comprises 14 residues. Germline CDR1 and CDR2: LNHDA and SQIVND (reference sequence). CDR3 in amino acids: CASGQGAVTGELFF. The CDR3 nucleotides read TGTGCCAGCGGACAGGGGGCGGTCACCGGGGAGCTGTTTTTT.

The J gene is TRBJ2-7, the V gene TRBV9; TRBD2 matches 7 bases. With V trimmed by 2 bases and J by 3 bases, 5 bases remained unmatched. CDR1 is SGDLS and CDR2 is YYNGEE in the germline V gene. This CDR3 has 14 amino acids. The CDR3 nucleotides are TGTGCCAGCAGCGTTGCCCGGGGGGACTACGAGCAGTACTTC. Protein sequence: CASSVARGDYEQYF. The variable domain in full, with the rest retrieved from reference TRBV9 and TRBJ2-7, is DSGVTQTPKHLITATGQRVTLRCSPRSGDLSVYWYQQSLDQGLQFLIQYYNGEERAKGNILERFSAQQFPDLHSELNLSSLELGDSALYFCASSVARGDYEQYFGPGTRLTVT.

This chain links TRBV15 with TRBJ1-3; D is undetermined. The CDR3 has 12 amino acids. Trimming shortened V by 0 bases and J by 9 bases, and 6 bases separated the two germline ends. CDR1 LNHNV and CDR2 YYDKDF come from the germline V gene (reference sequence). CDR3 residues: CATSRDRSTIYF. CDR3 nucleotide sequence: TGTGCCACCAGCAGAGATCGGAGCACCATATATTTT.

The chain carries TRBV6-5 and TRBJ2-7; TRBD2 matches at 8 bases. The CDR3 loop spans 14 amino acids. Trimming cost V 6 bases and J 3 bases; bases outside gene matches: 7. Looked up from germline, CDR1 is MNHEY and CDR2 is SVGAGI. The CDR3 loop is CASSKGLVGYEQYF. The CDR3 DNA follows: TGTGCCAGCAGCAAGGGACTAGTAGGCTACGAGCAGTACTTC.

CDR3 region: CASSQDWETGYNEQFF. CDR3 DNA: TGCGCCAGCAGCCAAGATTGGGAGACAGGATACAATGAGCAGTTCTTC. The V call is TRBV4-3, the J call TRBJ2-1; D may be TRBD1 (6 bases). CDR1 is LGHNA and CDR2 is YSLEER in the germline V gene. V was shortened by 0 bases and J by 4 bases, with 13 bases between the two germline ends. The CDR3 contains 16 residues.

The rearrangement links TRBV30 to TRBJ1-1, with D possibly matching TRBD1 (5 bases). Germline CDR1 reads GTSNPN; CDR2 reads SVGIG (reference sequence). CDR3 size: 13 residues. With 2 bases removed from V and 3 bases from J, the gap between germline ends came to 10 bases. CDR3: CAWSMGGDTEAFF. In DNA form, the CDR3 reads TGTGCCTGGAGTATGGGGGGGGACACTGAAGCTTTCTTT.

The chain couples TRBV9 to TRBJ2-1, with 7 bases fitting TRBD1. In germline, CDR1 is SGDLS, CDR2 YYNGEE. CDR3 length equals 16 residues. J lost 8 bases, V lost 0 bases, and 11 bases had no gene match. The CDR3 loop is CASSVGTGTEVDEQFF. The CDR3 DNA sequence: TGTGCCAGCAGCGTAGGGACAGGAACCGAGGTGGATGAGCAGTTCTTC.

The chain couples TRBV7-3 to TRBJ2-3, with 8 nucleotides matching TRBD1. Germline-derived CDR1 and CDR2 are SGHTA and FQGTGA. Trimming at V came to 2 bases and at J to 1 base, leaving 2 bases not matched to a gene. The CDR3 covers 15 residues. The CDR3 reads CASSLQGQGTDTQYF. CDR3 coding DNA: TGTGCCAGCAGCTTACAGGGACAGGGCACAGATACGCAGTATTTT.

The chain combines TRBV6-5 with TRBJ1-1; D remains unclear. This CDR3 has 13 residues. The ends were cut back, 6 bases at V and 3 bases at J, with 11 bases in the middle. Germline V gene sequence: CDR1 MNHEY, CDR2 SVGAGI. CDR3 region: CASRKPADTEAFF. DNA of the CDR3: TGTGCCAGCAGGAAACCCGCGGACACTGAAGCTTTCTTT.

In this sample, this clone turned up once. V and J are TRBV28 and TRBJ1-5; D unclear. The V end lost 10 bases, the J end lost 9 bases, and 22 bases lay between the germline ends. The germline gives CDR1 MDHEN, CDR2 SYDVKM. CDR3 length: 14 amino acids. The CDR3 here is CATQRGGSIMPQHF. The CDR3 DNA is TGTGCCACCCAACGCGGAGGGAGCATCATGCCCCAGCATTTT. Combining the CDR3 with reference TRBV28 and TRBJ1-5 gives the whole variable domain DVKVTQSSRYLVKRTGEKVFLECVQDMDHENMFWYRQDPGLGLRLIYFSYDVKMKEKGDIPEGYSVSREKKERFSLILESASTNQTSMYLCATQRGGSIMPQHFGDGTRLSIL.